Following are 26 T cell receptor beta chains from one sample sequenced in a study of cytomegalovirus exposure and HLA in healthy donors. The PCR had 60 Vbeta and 13 Jbeta primers. TCRdb's copy holds only in-frame clones and misses some; the assay was immunoSEQ multiplex PCR. This table has 150,000 to 200,000 clones, more than 65% appearing once. Sequences were obtained from PBMCs. These receptors all come from a man between 18 and 29 years old in good health and CMV-seropositive.

This clone came up a few times. CDR3 amino acids: CASSSRVGSPQETQYF. CDR3 coding DNA: TGTGCCAGCAGTTCCCGGGTAGGATCCCCCCAGGAGACCCAGTACTTC. The chain carries TRBV28 and TRBJ2-5; no definite D call. The CDR3 has 16 residues. CDR1 MDHEN and CDR2 SYDVKM come from the germline V gene. Trimming left V 4 bases short and J 5 bases short, with 20 bases between.

The chain is built from TRBV10-3 and TRBJ2-7; tentative D call: TRBD1 (6 bases). The CDR3 length is 14 residues. Germline CDR1 ENHRY, CDR2 SYGVKD. V was cut by 11 bases and J by 0 bases, with 17 bases left in between. The CDR3 DNA reads as TGTGCCGTAAACCGGGACACCAGCTCCTACGAGCAGTACTTC. Its translation is CAVNRDTSSYEQYF.

This clone was seen a few times. J is TRBJ1-5 and V is TRBV30; D is undetermined. Trimming removed 3 bases from V and 3 bases from J, with 9 bases in between. There are 13 residues in the CDR3. The germline CDR1 and CDR2 sequences are GTSNPN and SVGIG (reference sequence). The CDR3 nucleotides are TGTGCCTGGAGCAGCGGAAACAATCAGCCCCAGCATTTT. It translates to CAWSSGNNQPQHF.

This clone was observed a handful of times. The chain employs TRBV10-1 and TRBJ2-7; a weak D match, TRBD2 (6 bases). Trimming cost V 5 bases and J 5 bases, with 13 bases left between them. Germline loops: CDR1 WNHNN, CDR2 SYGVQD (reference sequence). This CDR3 is built from 13 residues. DNA of the CDR3: TGCGCCAGCAGTCCACCGGGGGAAGACGAGCAGTACTTC. This sequence encodes CASSPPGEDEQYF.

The chain joins TRBV7-8 to TRBJ2-5; D unclear. V was clipped by 1 base and J by 1 base, with 10 bases between them. CDR3 length equals 15 residues. Germline V gene data show CDR1 as SGHVS and CDR2 as FQNEAQ. CDR3 loop: CASSLGLVRQETQYF. In DNA form, the CDR3 reads TGTGCCAGCAGCTTAGGTTTAGTACGCCAAGAGACCCAGTACTTC.

V is TRBV28 and J is TRBJ1-5; D unresolved. The CDR3 is made up of 17 amino acids. The V end lost 6 bases, the J end lost 4 bases, and 22 bases lay between the germline ends. Germline assignment: CDR1 MDHEN and CDR2 SYDVKM. This CDR3 is CASRPPGSTYGNQPQHF. Written as DNA, the CDR3 is TGTGCCAGCAGACCCCCGGGGAGTACATACGGGAATCAGCCCCAGCATTTT.

On this clone itself: A junction boundary mismatches the germline segment, possibly from a read error. This rearrangement joins TRBV9 to TRBJ2-3, with TRBD2 matching over 8 bases. Germline V gene data show CDR1 as SGDLS and CDR2 as YYNGEE. The CDR3 runs 16 residues. CDR3 residues: CASGVVYGGATDTQYF. The CDR3 DNA sequence: TGTGCCAGCGGCGTAGTTTACGGGGGGGCCACAGATACGCAGTATTTT.

This chain uses TRBV10-3 with TRBJ2-5, with TRBD1 matching over 10 bases. V was pared by 2 bases and J by 5 bases, with 5 bases of the junction left unmatched. Germline assignment: CDR1 ENHRY and CDR2 SYGVKD. The CDR3 is 15 amino acids. The CDR3 sequence: CAISEDRGLAETQYF. The CDR3 DNA is TGTGCCATCAGTGAGGACAGGGGGCTGGCGGAGACCCAGTACTTC.

In its sample, this clone was seen a few times. The J gene is TRBJ2-1, the V gene TRBV11-3, with TRBD2 matching 8 bases. Germline-derived CDR1 and CDR2 are SGHNT and YENEEA. The junction had 13 bases not matched to a gene; V was cut back by 5 bases and J by 1 base. This CDR3 region has 18 residues. Written as DNA, the CDR3 is TGTGCCAGCAGCAAACGGGGGGGACCGTTGACGTCCTACAATGAGCAGTTCTTC. Translated, it gives CASSKRGGPLTSYNEQFF.

The chain couples TRBV6-4 to TRBJ1-1, with TRBD1 as a possible D gene (5 bases). From germline, CDR1 is MRHNA and CDR2 SNTAGT. This CDR3 spans 14 amino acids. Trimming cost V 5 bases and J 4 bases, with 14 bases left between them. CDR3 nucleotide sequence: TGTGCCAGCAGTCCCGACAGTAGGGGCACTGAAGCTTTCTTT. Translated: CASSPDSRGTEAFF.

The chain uses TRBV19 and TRBJ2-7; possible D gene TRBD1, 5 bases. Trimming pared 6 bases from V and 1 base from J, leaving 10 bases between. CDR3 length: 13 amino acids. CDR1 is LNHDA, CDR2 SQIVND, per germline (reference sequence). As DNA, the CDR3 is TGTGCCAGTAGGACAGTGGGTTCCTACGAGCAGTACTTC. It yields the protein CASRTVGSYEQYF.

This chain connects TRBV5-4 to TRBJ2-1, with TRBD2 matching over 8 bases. Per the germline V gene, CDR1 is SGHNT and CDR2 is YYREEE (reference sequence). Trimming removed 0 bases from V and 7 bases from J; junction bases left unmatched: 15. CDR3 size: 18 residues. The CDR3 is CASSLAAVAGLAGNEQFF. The CDR3, as DNA: TGTGCCAGCAGCTTGGCCGCGGTAGCGGGGCTGGCCGGAAATGAGCAGTTCTTC.

The chain joins TRBV6-4 to TRBJ2-3; TRBD1 aligns across 8 bases. CDR1 is MRHNA, CDR2 SNTAGT, per germline. V lost 4 bases, J lost 6 bases, and 6 bases stayed unmatched. CDR3 length: 14 amino acids. The chain's CDR3 is CASSVDRGADTQYF. The CDR3, as DNA: TGTGCCAGCAGTGTCGACAGGGGAGCCGATACGCAGTATTTT.

The rearrangement uses TRBV13 and TRBJ2-5, with D unresolved. CDR1 PRHDT and CDR2 FYEKMQ come from the germline V gene (reference sequence). CDR3 length equals 16 residues. V was cut by 4 bases and J by 1 base, with 16 bases left in between. CDR3 nucleotide sequence: TGTGCCAGCAGCTCCCGAGATGGTGAACTCCAAGAGACCCAGTACTTC. Its protein product is CASSSRDGELQETQYF.

This clone was counted between two and nine times. The gene calls are TRBV25-1 and TRBJ2-1, with D tentatively TRBD2 (7 bases). The CDR3 totals 15 residues. Deletions cut 6 bases from V and 4 bases from J, with 16 bases between. CDR1 is MGHDK and CDR2 is SYGVNS in the germline V gene. The CDR3 sequence: CASRPSGEGYNEQFF. The CDR3 DNA reads TGTGCCAGCAGACCCTCAGGGGAGGGTTACAATGAGCAGTTCTTC.

The V and J genes are TRBV9 and TRBJ1-1, with unresolved D. V shed 7 bases and J shed 0 bases, with 10 bases lying between them. The CDR3 loop spans 13 amino acids. Per the germline V gene, CDR1 is SGDLS and CDR2 is YYNGEE. In DNA form, the CDR3 reads TGTGCCAGCGCCAGGAACTTGAACACTGAAGCTTTCTTT. This encodes CASARNLNTEAFF.

V gene TRBV5-1 combines with J gene TRBJ1-1; tentative D call: TRBD1 (6 bases). V was cut by 5 bases and J by 5 bases, with 16 bases left in between. Germline V gives CDR1 SGHRS, CDR2 YFSETQ. This CDR3 contains 14 residues. CDR3 amino acids: CASSPGDSRTEAFF. In nucleotides, the CDR3 is TGCGCCAGCAGTCCAGGGGATTCGAGGACTGAAGCTTTCTTT.

The chain links TRBV4-3 to TRBJ2-1, with D maybe TRBD2 (6 bases). The CDR3 is 15 amino acids. The V gene's germline CDR1 is LGHNA and CDR2 YSLEER. Trimming stripped 4 bases from V and 6 bases from J, with 16 bases between. Here the CDR3 DNA reads TGCGCCAGCAGCCGACTAGGGAACCCTTTCAATGAGCAGTTCTTC. Protein sequence: CASSRLGNPFNEQFF.

The gene calls are TRBV11-3 and TRBJ2-2; TRBD1 matches at 11 bases. V trimming: 4 bases; J trimming: 7 bases; junction bases outside the gene matches: 8. Germline V lookup: CDR1 SGHNT, CDR2 YENEEA. The CDR3 is 16 amino acids. CDR3 nucleotide sequence: TGTGCCAGCAGCTCGAGGACAGGGGGCTCAAGCGGGGAGCTGTTTTTT. It yields the protein CASSSRTGGSSGELFF.

J is TRBJ2-3 and V is TRBV6-4, with 9 bases lining up with TRBD2. V trimming: 11 bases; J trimming: 2 bases; junction bases outside the gene matches: 8. From germline, CDR1 is MRHNA and CDR2 SNTAGT. The CDR3 is 14 residues long. The CDR3 DNA follows: TGTGCCTGTATTAGCGGGAGATTCACAGATACGCAGTATTTT. It encodes CACISGRFTDTQYF.

Remarks on this clone: At one boundary the junction diverges from the germline segment, which might be a read error. The chain recombines TRBV7-9 with TRBJ2-7, with 7 bases fitting TRBD1. The germline gives CDR1 SEHNR, CDR2 FQNEAQ (reference sequence). This CDR3 comprises 12 residues. This CDR3 is CASSLAGTVPLF. CDR3 DNA: TGTGCCAGCAGCTTAGCCGGGACAGTTCCTCTCTTC.

This clone was detected a few times. The chain has TRBV6-6 and TRBJ1-5; D gene unclear. Germline CDR1 and CDR2: MNHNY and SVGAGI (reference sequence). CDR3 length: 12 amino acids. The germline V and J ends were trimmed by 8 bases and 7 bases, with 12 bases remaining between them. CDR3 in DNA: TGTGCCAGCTGGGGAGTCAACCAGCCCCAGCATTTT. Amino acids: CASWGVNQPQHF.

The rearrangement joins TRBV4-3 to TRBJ2-2; TRBD2 is a possible D gene (5 bases). V was clipped by 1 base and J by 5 bases, with 8 bases between them. CDR3 size: 14 residues. Germline V gene sequence: CDR1 LGHNA, CDR2 YSLEER. CDR3 sequence: CASSQGRRTGELFF. CDR3 in DNA: TGCGCCAGCAGCCAAGGACGGAGGACCGGGGAGCTGTTTTTT.

The V gene is TRBV4-1, the J gene TRBJ1-6, with 10 bases lining up with TRBD1. Losses at the gene ends were 6 bases for V and 7 bases for J; bases not matched to a gene: 3. From germline, CDR1 is MGHRA and CDR2 YSYEKL. The CDR3 length is 14 residues. In DNA form, the CDR3 reads TGCGCCAGCAGTAGACAGGGGGCGAATTCACCCCTCCACTTT. Translated, it gives CASSRQGANSPLHF.

The chain carries TRBV7-7 and TRBJ2-3, with TRBD1 matching 8 bases. V was clipped by 10 bases and J by 5 bases; unmatched bases: 14. CDR1 is SSHAT and CDR2 is FNYEAQ in the germline V gene (reference sequence). The CDR3 loop spans 15 amino acids. The CDR3 sequence is CATSPGQDYGDTQYF. For the CDR3, the DNA is TGTGCCACCTCCCCGGGACAGGATTACGGAGATACGCAGTATTTT.

The rearrangement joins TRBV18 to TRBJ2-7; 7 nucleotides agree with TRBD1. The CDR3 runs 12 residues. Germline CDR1 and CDR2: KGHSH and LQKENI. The J segment lost 5 bases and the V segment lost 5 bases, leaving 3 bases of the junction unmatched. The CDR3 reads CASSSQGDEQYF. In nucleotides, the CDR3 is TGTGCCAGCTCATCGCAGGGGGACGAGCAGTACTTC.